This TCR beta chain derives from a study of blood T cell repertoires in COVID-19. Study information: Some COVID-19 samples were acute and others convalescent; all came from the United States, Italy and Spain. PBMCs, B-cell-depleted T cells, or T cells were the source of the cDNA or gDNA that made up the material.

The length of the CDR3 is 14 residues. Germline V CDR1 and CDR2: SGHTA, FQGNSA. Trimming took 6 bases from V and 4 from J, leaving 14 bases between them. Method: immunoSEQ multiplex PCR; TCRdb's copy keeps in-frame clones and lacks some. The sample holds roughly 81,000 clones, roughly 82% seen once. Sequencing was done on a sample of peripheral blood. This TCR came from a man aged 55 to 70 with acute or convalescent COVID-19. The rearrangement uses TRBV7-2 and TRBJ2-3; D might be TRBD1 (5 bases). The CDR3 DNA is TGTGCCAGCAGTCTACGGCGACAGCCAGATACGCAGTATTTT. Its translation is CASSLRRQPDTQYF.